This TCR beta chain was sequenced in a study of T-cell memory formation after mild COVID-19. Points from the study as a whole: A second wave expanding day 15 to 37 was CD4+-biased; contracting clones were balanced.

Comment on this clonotype: Antigen unknown.

TCRdb processed the 5' RACE reads anew with MiXCR; each CDR3 protein has one entry. The sample includes a few hundred thousand distinct CDR3 sequences, about 23% of them seen just once. Trimming cost V 3 bases and J 7 bases; bases outside gene matches: 8. Germline CDR1 reads SGHRS; CDR2 reads YFSETQ. This CDR3 is built from 14 residues. The TCR comes from an adult woman who had mild COVID-19 (a few samples of this study predate the infection). Cell type and time point are not known. Sample: PBMCs or a T cell subset sorted from them (not recorded which). The V call is TRBV5-1, the J call TRBJ2-7; 9 positions agree with TRBD2. In DNA, the CDR3 is TGCGCCAGCAGCTCAATCCCCCTAGCGGGGGAGCAGTACTTC. Translated: CASSSIPLAGEQYF.